This paragraph covers one TCR beta chain sequence. Its antigen is still unknown. Base qualities are not recorded, but no much larger clone differs from it by a single base. This specimen belongs to a study of OX40 agonist ivuxolimab in advanced cancers. Study-wide context: The costimulatory receptor OX40 (CD134) was targeted by ivuxolimab, a fully human IgG2 agonistic monoclonal antibody. Intravenous ivuxolimab was administered to patients every 2 weeks at six dose levels: 0.01, 0.1, 0.3, 1.5, 3 and 10 mg/kg. Of the approximately 54 dose-escalation patients, hepatocellular carcinoma was present in roughly 19, melanoma in some 15, renal cell carcinoma in 9 and head and neck cancer in 9. The dose-escalation cohort was approximately 83% male with a mean age of about 60 years, ranging from roughly 23 to 90. Patients were allowed to have had prior anti-PD-1, anti-PD-L1 or anti-CTLA-4 therapy, and more than 35% of the dose-escalation patients had been treated with checkpoint inhibitors. Partial responses occurred in three dose-escalation patients, of whom one had hepatocellular carcinoma and two had cutaneous melanoma. The point of sequencing TCRbeta in the periphery was to test whether ivuxolimab changed TCR sequence diversity and drove clonal T-cell expansion. The paper covers the monotherapy dose-escalation part of the phase I ivuxolimab trial, which included N ≈ 57 patients.

The investigation overall reported the following: Which antigens the clonally expanded peripheral T cells were specific for was not determined. At doses of 0.1 to 3.0 mg/kg, clonal expansion of both CD4+ and CD8+ T cells in blood was seen between baseline and week 6. In the 0.1-3.0 mg/kg groups, partial responders had among the lowest normalized peripheral clonal expansion, particularly in CD8+ T cells. After ivuxolimab, expanded clones were on average more numerous among CD8+ T cells than among CD4+ T cells. Low levels of normalized T-cell clonal expansion were also seen in some patients who did not respond.

The trial excluded patients who had a history of autoimmune disease or were on systemic immunosuppression. In every dose cohort, peripheral blood was drawn for TCR sequencing at baseline, cycle 4 day 1, and cycle 7 day 1. Samples came from an open-label, multicenter, first-in-human phase I dose-escalation trial of ivuxolimab. Adults with locally advanced or metastatic melanoma, renal cell, hepatocellular, or head and neck squamous cell carcinoma were enrolled in the trial. Before TCR sequencing, CD4+ T cells and CD8+ T cells from peripheral blood were sorted into separate populations. Genomic DNA was isolated from the sorted cells so that the TCRbeta CDR3 region could be sequenced. TCRbeta CDR3 regions were sequenced using the immunoSEQ Assay. In TCRdb, the immuneACCESS table is reduced to in-frame sequences with V and J assigned. These tables do not hold every clone; where another copy was compared, an unresolved V gene accounts for under half, and the others remain unexplained. The sample table lists over 70,000 clones, 86% of them with a count of one. The ten top clones hold less than 8% of the sample.

The starting material was CD4+ or CD8+ T cells sorted from blood, obtained in a trial of the OX40 agonist ivuxolimab. This receptor was obtained from an adult with an advanced solid tumor such as melanoma, head and neck, liver or kidney cancer.

The CDR3 is CASSDPNTGELFF. The bases are TGTGCCAGCAGCGATCCGAACACCGGGGAGCTGTTTTTT. The chain is assembled from TRBV6-5 and TRBJ2-2; the D gene assignment is ambiguous. Cut back by 6 bases and 0 bases, the V and J ends lie 5 bases apart. Counted from cysteine to phenylalanine, this CDR3 has 13 amino acids. Only the CDR3 DNA is retained, 39 bases long and in frame from the first base. CDR1 and CDR2 are drawn from the germline V gene: MNHEY, SVGAGI.